This T cell receptor beta chain came from a study of T cell repertoires in cytomegalovirus infection. The wider study: Carrying CMV and the relevant HLA type showed in public TCR beta signatures. Whole-study findings and limits: CMV carriers with the relevant HLA were identified by cumulative public TCR beta family frequency. HLA-C-restricted, CMV-specific TCR beta clonotypes were dominant ex vivo.

The table lists this clonotype with a few counts. Its antigen is unknown. TCRdb analysed the reads with MiXCR anew, one entry per CDR3 protein. The sample consists of 150,000 to 180,000 distinct CDR3 sequences, around 22% of them appearing once. Trimming cost V 5 bases and J 5 bases, with 13 bases left between them. This CDR3 contains 13 residues. The germline gives CDR1 SGHVS, CDR2 FNYEAQ. The sequence was obtained from a human donor in good health (CMV status not recorded). Some clones in this sample may be carry-over from other donors' samples. The rearrangement links TRBV7-6 to TRBJ2-7; D is uncertain. The sequencing input was PBMCs. DNA for the CDR3: TGTGCCAGCAGCCGCAGTGGTGGGAACGAGCAGTACTTC. Translation: CASSRSGGNEQYF.